This TCR beta chain was observed in a study of blood T cell repertoires in COVID-19. Data came from immunoSEQ multiplex PCR; TCRdb stores just in-frame clones and leaves some out. The table records approximately 330,000 clones, around 92% of them present only once. V lost 3 bases to trimming and J lost 3 bases, with 11 bases between them. This CDR3 contains 15 residues. Germline CDR1 reads MDHEN; CDR2 reads SYDVKM. Material for sequencing was PBMCs or T cells enriched from blood (not recorded which). The chain combines TRBV28 with TRBJ2-2, with D possibly TRBD1 on 6 matching bases. This sequence was found in a woman younger than 45 who had recovered from COVID-19. The CDR3 protein is CASSFGGDDTGELFF. The CDR3 DNA reads as TGTGCCAGCAGTTTTGGGGGCGACGACACCGGGGAGCTGTTTTTT.